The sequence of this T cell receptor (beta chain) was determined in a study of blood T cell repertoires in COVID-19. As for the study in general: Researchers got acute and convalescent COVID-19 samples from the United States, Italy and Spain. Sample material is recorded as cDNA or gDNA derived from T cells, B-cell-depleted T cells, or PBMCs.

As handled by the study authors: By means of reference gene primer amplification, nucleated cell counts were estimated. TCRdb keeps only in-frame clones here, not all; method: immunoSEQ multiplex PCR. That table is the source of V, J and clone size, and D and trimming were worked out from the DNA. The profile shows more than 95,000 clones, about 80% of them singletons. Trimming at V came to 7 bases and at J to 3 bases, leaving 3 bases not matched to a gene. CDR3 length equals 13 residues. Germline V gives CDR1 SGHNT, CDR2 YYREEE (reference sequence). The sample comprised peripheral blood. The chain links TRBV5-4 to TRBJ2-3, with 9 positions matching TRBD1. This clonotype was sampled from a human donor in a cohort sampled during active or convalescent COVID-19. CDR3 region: CASGQGRTDTQYF. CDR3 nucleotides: TGTGCCAGCGGACAGGGGAGGACAGATACGCAGTATTTT.